Below, 30 T cell receptor beta chains from the same sample are listed, as sequenced in a study of cytotoxic CD8 clonotypes in ibrutinib-treated CLL. This table comes from immunoSEQ multiplex PCR, and its TCRdb copy is limited to in-frame clones, with some not included. The table shows over 100,000 clones, with over 75% occurring only once. Sequenced here: PBMCs, sampled after 24 months of ibrutinib treatment. The origin of the receptors is a human donor with chronic lymphocytic leukemia.

This chain uses TRBV7-2 with TRBJ2-7; 7 bases map to TRBD2. The CDR3 is 19 residues long. V lost 2 bases, J lost 6 bases, and 22 bases stayed unmatched. The germline CDR1 and CDR2 sequences are SGHTA and FQGNSA. The DNA for the CDR3 is TGTGCCAGCAGCTTAATAGGGAGGGGAGGGTTGAGACCCAGGGCCGAGCAGTACTTC. Protein product: CASSLIGRGGLRPRAEQYF.

The chain couples TRBV2 to TRBJ2-7, with a tentative D call TRBD2 (5 bases). Per the germline V gene, CDR1 is SNHLY and CDR2 is FYNNEI. Between the trimmed V and J ends, which lost 6 bases and 4 bases, there was a span of 16 bases. This CDR3 spans 14 amino acids. For the CDR3, the DNA is TGTGCCAGCAGCCGGGCTGGAGGCCCTTACGAGCAGTACTTC. This encodes CASSRAGGPYEQYF.

The chain employs TRBV7-9 and TRBJ2-5; 10 bases line up with TRBD2. The CDR3 extends over 15 amino acids. V shed 5 bases and J 6 bases; nucleotides not matched to a gene: 9. The germline gives CDR1 SEHNR, CDR2 FQNEAQ (reference sequence). The CDR3 loop reads CASSLAGTSEQTQYF. The CDR3 DNA is TGTGCCAGCAGCCTGGCCGGGACTAGCGAACAGACCCAGTACTTC.

The chain links TRBV28 to TRBJ2-1; D remains unclear. CDR3 length: 16 residues. With 7 bases removed from V and 4 bases from J, the gap between germline ends came to 20 bases. From germline, CDR1 is MDHEN and CDR2 SYDVKM. The chain's CDR3 is CASNPQQRLTYNEQFF. The CDR3 region has the DNA TGTGCCAGCAACCCTCAGCAGAGGCTAACGTACAATGAGCAGTTCTTC.

The gene calls are TRBV29-1 and TRBJ1-5; tentative D call: TRBD1 (5 bases). Germline lookup yields CDR1 SQVTM and CDR2 ANQGSEA. The CDR3 is made up of 13 amino acids. The V and J ends lost 4 bases and 3 bases respectively, with 10 bases between them. Here the CDR3 DNA reads TGCAGCGTTGTGTACAGGCCCAATCAGCCCCAGCATTTT. Translation gives CSVVYRPNQPQHF.

The genes are TRBV19 and TRBJ2-1; 9 nucleotides align to TRBD2. The V gene end was trimmed by 3 bases and the J gene end by 8 bases; junction bases not matched to a gene: 5. The CDR3 runs 14 residues. Germline CDR1 is LNHDA and CDR2 is SQIVND (reference sequence). CDR3 bases: TGTGCCAGTAGTATTAGCGGGAGTACGCATGAGCAGTTCTTC. Its translation: CASSISGSTHEQFF.

This chain uses TRBV2 with TRBJ2-3, with D perhaps matching TRBD1 (6 bases). The V end was cut by 6 bases, the J end by 6 bases, with 7 bases between. CDR1 is SNHLY and CDR2 is FYNNEI in the germline V gene. This CDR3 is built from 11 residues. The CDR3 nucleotides read TGTGCCAGCAGACAGGGCGATACGCAGTATTTT. Protein product: CASRQGDTQYF. Full variable domain (outside the CDR3, taken from reference TRBV2 and TRBJ2-3): EPEVTQTPSHQVTQMGQEVILRCVPISNHLYFYWYRQILGQKVEFLVSFYNNEISEKSEIFDDQFSVERPDGSNFTLKIRSTKLEDSAMYFCASRQGDTQYFGPGTRLTVL.

The chain combines TRBV7-8 with TRBJ1-1, with TRBD1 identical over 7 bases. From germline, CDR1 is SGHVS and CDR2 FQNEAQ. The length of the CDR3 is 15 residues. V shed 5 bases, J shed 9 bases, and the junction held 15 bases outside the gene matches. The CDR3, as DNA: TGTGCCAGCAGCCCACCTGTGGTGGCGGGACAGAAAGCTTTCTTT. The encoded protein is CASSPPVVAGQKAFF.

V and J are TRBV9 and TRBJ1-2, with D uncertain. Between the trimmed V and J ends, which lost 0 bases and 2 bases, there was a span of 8 bases. The CDR3 length is 14 residues. Germline lookup yields CDR1 SGDLS and CDR2 YYNGEE. In nucleotides, the CDR3 is TGTGCCAGCAGCGTAGATGGGCTAAACTATGGCTACACCTTC. Residues: CASSVDGLNYGYTF. Complete variable domain (other parts from reference TRBV9 and TRBJ1-2): DSGVTQTPKHLITATGQRVTLRCSPRSGDLSVYWYQQSLDQGLQFLIQYYNGEERAKGNILERFSAQQFPDLHSELNLSSLELGDSALYFCASSVDGLNYGYTFGSGTRLTVV.

The V and J genes are TRBV2 and TRBJ1-5, with TRBD1 as a possible D gene (6 bases). V was clipped by 5 bases and J by 3 bases, with 8 bases between them. Germline V gives CDR1 SNHLY, CDR2 FYNNEI. CDR3 length: 13 amino acids. The CDR3 here is CASSRQVNQPQHF. The CDR3 DNA sequence: TGTGCCAGCAGTAGACAGGTCAATCAGCCCCAGCATTTT.

This chain uses TRBV7-2 with TRBJ1-3; 11 nucleotides align to TRBD1. The germline CDR1 and CDR2 sequences are SGHTA and FQGNSA. The CDR3 covers 15 residues. V shed 4 bases and J 4 bases; nucleotides not matched to a gene: 3. This chain's CDR3 is CASSWTGGDGNTIYF. The CDR3 nucleotides read TGTGCCAGCAGCTGGACAGGGGGCGACGGAAACACCATATATTTT.

Only one count was recorded for this clone. The V and J genes are TRBV28 and TRBJ2-7; 8 bases fit TRBD1. This CDR3 has 15 amino acids. Germline CDR1 and CDR2: MDHEN and SYDVKM. V lost 4 bases and J lost 4; bases outside the gene matches: 9. This CDR3 reads CASSWTGSKSYEQYF. Written as DNA, the CDR3 is TGTGCCAGCAGTTGGACAGGGTCCAAGAGTTACGAGCAGTACTTC.

V and J are TRBV6-1 and TRBJ2-2, with 7 bases that match TRBD2. V shed 3 bases, J shed 2 bases, and the junction held 3 bases outside the gene matches. The CDR3 runs 15 residues. Germline V gives CDR1 MNHNS, CDR2 SASEGT. CDR3 protein: CASSDKRGNTGELFF. The CDR3 DNA reads TGTGCCAGCAGTGACAAGCGGGGCAACACCGGGGAGCTGTTTTTT.

The rearrangement uses TRBV2 and TRBJ1-3; 9 bases line up with TRBD1. The V and J ends lost 4 bases and 14 bases, in that order; junction bases with no gene match: 18. CDR3 length equals 16 residues. Germline V gene data show CDR1 as SNHLY and CDR2 as FYNNEI. CDR3 amino acids: CASSGSPSLTGGTLYF. Here the CDR3 DNA reads TGTGCCAGCAGTGGCAGTCCCTCCTTGACAGGGGGTACTTTATATTTT.

The rearrangement joins TRBV28 to TRBJ2-5; D not resolved. V lost 2 bases to trimming and J lost 1 base, with 5 bases between them. The CDR3 extends over 13 amino acids. Germline V lookup: CDR1 MDHEN, CDR2 SYDVKM. CDR3 residues: CASSLPVQETQYF. The CDR3 DNA reads TGTGCCAGCAGTTTACCGGTCCAAGAGACCCAGTACTTC. Supplemented by reference TRBV28 and TRBJ2-5, the full variable domain reads DVKVTQSSRYLVKRTGEKVFLECVQDMDHENMFWYRQDPGLGLRLIYFSYDVKMKEKGDIPEGYSVSREKKERFSLILESASTNQTSMYLCASSLPVQETQYFGPGTRLLVL.

This rearrangement joins TRBV30 to TRBJ2-7; D might be TRBD1 (5 bases). The CDR3 runs 11 residues. Trimming cost V 4 bases and J 7 bases, with 11 bases left between them. From germline, CDR1 is GTSNPN and CDR2 SVGIG (reference sequence). CDR3 residues: CAWNIQGEQYF. Here the CDR3 DNA reads TGTGCCTGGAACATTCAGGGAGAGCAGTACTTC.

The chain employs TRBV7-2 and TRBJ2-4; the match to TRBD2 covers 7 bases. V lost 3 bases and J lost 15; bases outside the gene matches: 11. Germline values: CDR1 SGHTA, CDR2 FQGNSA. CDR3 length equals 13 residues. CDR3 DNA: TGTGCCAGCAGCTTCGGCGGGTGGGACTACACGTACTTC. This translates into CASSFGGWDYTYF.

The count of this clone is one. The chain employs TRBV7-9 and TRBJ1-5; TRBD1 matches at 7 bases. The germline CDR1 and CDR2 sequences are SEHNR and FQNEAQ (reference sequence). The CDR3 is 15 residues long. V dropped 5 bases and J dropped 4; count of bases not matched to a gene: 8. The CDR3 region is CASSRDTGANQPQHF. For the CDR3, the DNA is TGTGCCAGCAGCCGAGATACAGGGGCGAATCAGCCCCAGCATTTT.

The genes are TRBV6-6 and TRBJ2-7; TRBD1 agrees at 7 bases. Looked up from germline, CDR1 is MNHNY and CDR2 is SVGAGI (reference sequence). The V segment lost 5 bases and the J segment 4 bases; nucleotides outside the gene matches: 2. The CDR3 covers 12 residues. The CDR3 nucleotides are TGTGCCAGCAGTAAGGGGGCGTACGAGCAGTACTTC. Translation: CASSKGAYEQYF.

This clone was detected once. The genes are TRBV5-6 and TRBJ2-7; 16 bases align to TRBD2. The CDR3 has 19 amino acids. After removal of 1 base from V and 0 bases from J, the junction contained 7 bases not matched to a gene. In germline, CDR1 is SGHDT, CDR2 YYEEEE. CDR3 in DNA: TGTGCCAGCAGCTTGAGGGGACTAGCGGGAGGGAGGAGCTCCTACGAGCAGTACTTC. It encodes CASSLRGLAGGRSSYEQYF. Full variable domain (outside the CDR3, taken from reference TRBV5-6 and TRBJ2-7): DAGVTQSPTHLIKTRGQQVTLRCSPKSGHDTVSWYQQALGQGPQFIFQYYEEEERQRGNFPDRFSGHQFPNYSSELNVNALLLGDSALYLCASSLRGLAGGRSSYEQYFGPGTRLTVT.

CDR3 in amino acids: CASRAHDRGSNQPQHF. CDR3 in DNA: TGTGCCAGTAGGGCACACGACCGAGGTAGCAATCAGCCCCAGCATTTT. The chain combines TRBV19 with TRBJ1-5; D remains unclear. CDR1 is LNHDA and CDR2 is SQIVND in the germline V gene (reference sequence). The CDR3 is 16 amino acids. Trimming cost V 6 bases and J 0 bases, with 15 bases left between them.

This chain uses TRBV10-1 with TRBJ1-1; no definite D call. There are 14 residues in the CDR3. The germline V gene encodes CDR1 WNHNN and CDR2 SYGVQD (reference sequence). The ends were cut back, 8 bases at V and 3 bases at J, with 16 bases in the middle. CDR3 sequence: CASGGPSGDTEAFF. CDR3 sequence (DNA): TGCGCCAGCGGCGGCCCATCCGGGGACACTGAAGCTTTCTTT.

The chain uses TRBV25-1 and TRBJ1-4, with no clear D. Per germline, CDR1 MGHDK and CDR2 SYGVNS. V gave up 8 bases and J gave up 0 bases, with 4 bases separating them. CDR3 length equals 12 residues. Here the CDR3 DNA reads TGTGCCAGCGGGCCAACTAATGAAAAACTGTTTTTT. It specifies CASGPTNEKLFF.

CDR3 region: CASSVATGIGNTIYF. DNA for the CDR3: TGTGCCAGCAGCGTAGCAACAGGGATCGGAAACACCATATATTTT. The chain employs TRBV9 and TRBJ1-3; weak D call: TRBD1 (6 bases). V lost 0 bases, J lost 4 bases, and 11 bases lay in between. CDR1 and CDR2 (germline): SGDLS, YYNGEE. The CDR3 spans 15 residues. The full variable domain, with the rest looked up from reference TRBV9 and TRBJ1-3, is DSGVTQTPKHLITATGQRVTLRCSPRSGDLSVYWYQQSLDQGLQFLIQYYNGEERAKGNILERFSAQQFPDLHSELNLSSLELGDSALYFCASSVATGIGNTIYFGEGSWLTVV.

This sequence joins TRBV9 and TRBJ1-1; D remains ambiguous. V was cut by 0 bases and J by 1 base, with 7 bases left in between. Looked up from germline, CDR1 is SGDLS and CDR2 is YYNGEE. There are 14 residues in the CDR3. CDR3 residues: CASSVEVGNTEAFF. The CDR3 DNA reads TGTGCCAGCAGCGTAGAGGTCGGGAACACTGAAGCTTTCTTT.

This clone was recorded only once. V gene TRBV28 combines with J gene TRBJ1-4, with D perhaps matching TRBD1 (6 bases). The CDR3 has 15 residues. Looked up from germline, CDR1 is MDHEN and CDR2 is SYDVKM. Trimming stripped 5 bases from V and 6 bases from J, with 16 bases between. The CDR3, as DNA: TGTGCCAGCAGTCGTGGGGGCAGGGGTGATGAAAAACTGTTTTTT. Amino acids: CASSRGGRGDEKLFF.

The gene calls are TRBV25-1 and TRBJ2-2, with D perhaps matching TRBD1 or TRBD2 (7 bases each). V was cut by 0 bases and J by 5 bases, with 10 bases left in between. Germline assignment: CDR1 MGHDK and CDR2 SYGVNS. This CDR3 has 15 residues. CDR3 protein: CASSEYRGGTGELFF. CDR3 DNA: TGTGCCAGCAGTGAATACAGGGGGGGGACCGGGGAGCTGTTTTTT.

J is TRBJ2-7 and V is TRBV10-3; perhaps TRBD1 as D (5 bases). Germline CDR1 is ENHRY and CDR2 is SYGVKD. This CDR3 region has 14 residues. The V end was cut by 0 bases, the J end by 5 bases, with 11 bases between. The CDR3: CAISESTARDEQYF. In DNA, the CDR3 is TGTGCCATCAGTGAGTCGACCGCCAGGGACGAGCAGTACTTC.

The chain carries TRBV19 and TRBJ2-6; 8 bases agree with TRBD2. The CDR3 sequence is 17 residues long. Germline V CDR1 and CDR2: LNHDA, SQIVND (reference sequence). The V segment lost 7 bases and the J segment 1 base; nucleotides outside the gene matches: 9. DNA for the CDR3: TGTGCCAGTACAACTCGGGGGGGCGCTTCTGGGGCCAACGTCCTGACTTTC. Its protein product is CASTTRGGASGANVLTF.

The genes are TRBV28 and TRBJ2-7; D uncertain. The CDR3 contains 13 residues. Germline assignment: CDR1 MDHEN and CDR2 SYDVKM. Deletions cut 7 bases from V and 1 base from J, with 11 bases between. CDR3 loop: CASKIRTSYEQYF. CDR3 nucleotides: TGTGCCAGCAAGATCCGAACATCCTACGAGCAGTACTTC. Combining the CDR3 with reference TRBV28 and TRBJ2-7 gives the whole variable domain DVKVTQSSRYLVKRTGEKVFLECVQDMDHENMFWYRQDPGLGLRLIYFSYDVKMKEKGDIPEGYSVSREKKERFSLILESASTNQTSMYLCASKIRTSYEQYFGPGTRLTVT.